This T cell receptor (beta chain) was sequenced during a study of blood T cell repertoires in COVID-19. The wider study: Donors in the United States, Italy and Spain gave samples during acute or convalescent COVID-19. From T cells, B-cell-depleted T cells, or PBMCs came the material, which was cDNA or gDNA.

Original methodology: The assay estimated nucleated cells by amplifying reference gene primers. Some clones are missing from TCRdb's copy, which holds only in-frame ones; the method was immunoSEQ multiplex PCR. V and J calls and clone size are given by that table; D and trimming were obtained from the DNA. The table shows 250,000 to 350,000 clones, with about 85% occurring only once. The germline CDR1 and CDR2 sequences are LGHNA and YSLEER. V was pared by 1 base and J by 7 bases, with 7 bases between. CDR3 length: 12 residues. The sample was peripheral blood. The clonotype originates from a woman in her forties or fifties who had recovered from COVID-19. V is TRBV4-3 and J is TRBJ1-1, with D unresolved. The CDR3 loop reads CASSQGRGEAFF. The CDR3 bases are TGCGCCAGCAGCCAAGGCCGCGGTGAAGCTTTCTTT.